This T cell receptor beta chain was identified during a study of T-cell memory formation after mild COVID-19. Turning to the study itself: TCR clusters showed largely donor specificity. Notes on the study in general: Second-wave clones reaching peak frequency on day 37 lacked confirmed SARS-CoV-2 specificity.

Points on this clonotype: Its target is unknown.

TCRdb independently ran MiXCR on the 5' RACE reads; one entry per CDR3 protein. The table lists 210,000 or so distinct CDR3 sequences, approximately 10% of them singletons, with roughly 3% in the top ten. Looked up from germline, CDR1 is DFQATT and CDR2 is SNEGSKA (reference sequence). The CDR3 is 13 amino acids. Trimming cost V 5 bases and J 4 bases, with 11 bases left between them. Sequenced input: PBMCs or a T cell subset sorted from them (not recorded which). The chain employs TRBV20-1 and TRBJ1-4; D gene uncertain. The receptor comes from a young man who had mild COVID-19 (a few samples of this study predate the infection). Cell type and time point are not known. CDR3 bases: TGCAGTGCTCATGACATAGTTAATGAAAAACTGTTTTTT. Protein product: CSAHDIVNEKLFF.